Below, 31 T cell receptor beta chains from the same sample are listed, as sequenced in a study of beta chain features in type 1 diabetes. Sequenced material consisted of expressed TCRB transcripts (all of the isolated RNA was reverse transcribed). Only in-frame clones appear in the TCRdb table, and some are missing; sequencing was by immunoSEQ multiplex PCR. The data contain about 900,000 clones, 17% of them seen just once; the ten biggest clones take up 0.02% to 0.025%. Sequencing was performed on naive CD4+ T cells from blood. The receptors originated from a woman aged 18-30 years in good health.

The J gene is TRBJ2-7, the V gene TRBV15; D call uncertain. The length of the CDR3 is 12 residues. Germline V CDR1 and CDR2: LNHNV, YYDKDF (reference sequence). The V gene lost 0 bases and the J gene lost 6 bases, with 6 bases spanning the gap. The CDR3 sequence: CATSRDSREQYF. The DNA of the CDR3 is TGTGCCACCAGCAGAGATTCGCGCGAGCAGTACTTC.

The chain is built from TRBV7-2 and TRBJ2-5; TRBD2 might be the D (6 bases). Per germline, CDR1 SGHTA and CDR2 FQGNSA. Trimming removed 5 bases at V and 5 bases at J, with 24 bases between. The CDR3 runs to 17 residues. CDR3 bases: TGTGCCAGCAGCCGCGCCCCCGAGCGCGGGGTGGGGGAGACCCAGTACTTC. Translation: CASSRAPERGVGETQYF. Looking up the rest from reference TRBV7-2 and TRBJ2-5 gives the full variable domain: GAGVSQSPSNKVTEKGKDVELRCDPISGHTALYWYRQSLGQGLEFLIYFQGNSAPDKSGLPSDRFSAERTGGSVSTLTIQRTQQEDSAVYLCASSRAPERGVGETQYFGPGTRLLVL.

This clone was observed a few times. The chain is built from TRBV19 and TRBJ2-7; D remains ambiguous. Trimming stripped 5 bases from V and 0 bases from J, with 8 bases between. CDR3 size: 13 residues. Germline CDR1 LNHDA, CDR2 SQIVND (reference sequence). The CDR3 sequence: CASSPRFSYEQYF. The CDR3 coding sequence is TGTGCCAGTAGTCCTCGTTTCTCCTACGAGCAGTACTTC.

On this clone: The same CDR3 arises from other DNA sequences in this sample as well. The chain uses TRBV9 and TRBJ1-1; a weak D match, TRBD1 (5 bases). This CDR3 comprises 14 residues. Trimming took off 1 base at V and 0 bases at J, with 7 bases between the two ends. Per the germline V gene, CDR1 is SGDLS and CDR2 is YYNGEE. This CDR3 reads CASSVTGMNTEAFF. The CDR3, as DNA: TGTGCCAGCAGCGTAACAGGTATGAACACTGAAGCTTTCTTT.

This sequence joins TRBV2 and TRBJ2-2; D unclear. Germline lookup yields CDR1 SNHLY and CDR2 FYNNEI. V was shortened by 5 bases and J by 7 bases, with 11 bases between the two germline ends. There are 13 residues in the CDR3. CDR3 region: CASSYLNVGELFF. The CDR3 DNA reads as TGTGCCAGCAGTTACTTGAACGTCGGGGAGCTGTTTTTT.

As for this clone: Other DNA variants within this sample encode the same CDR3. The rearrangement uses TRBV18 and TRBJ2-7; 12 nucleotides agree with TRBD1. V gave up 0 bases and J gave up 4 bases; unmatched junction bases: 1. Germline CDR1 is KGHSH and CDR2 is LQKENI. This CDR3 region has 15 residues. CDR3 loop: CASSPPGQGAYEQYF. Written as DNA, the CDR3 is TGTGCCAGCTCACCACCGGGACAGGGGGCTTACGAGCAGTACTTC.

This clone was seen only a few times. Written as DNA, the CDR3 is TGTGCCAGCAGTTCCCTCCTGAAGCGGGCTTTCTTT. It yields the protein CASSSLLKRAFF. This chain connects TRBV28 to TRBJ1-1; D gene unclear. Germline CDR1 MDHEN, CDR2 SYDVKM. V was cut by 4 bases and J by 11 bases, with 14 bases left in between. CDR3 length: 12 amino acids.

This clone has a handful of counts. The CDR3 sequence is CASSSWTGTEKLFF. Here the CDR3 DNA reads TGTGCCAGCAGCTCCTGGACAGGGACGGAAAAACTGTTTTTT. The chain combines TRBV7-9 with TRBJ1-4, with 8 bases fitting TRBD1. The CDR3 totals 14 residues. V gave up 4 bases and J gave up 8 bases; unmatched junction bases: 6. Germline loops: CDR1 SEHNR, CDR2 FQNEAQ (reference sequence).

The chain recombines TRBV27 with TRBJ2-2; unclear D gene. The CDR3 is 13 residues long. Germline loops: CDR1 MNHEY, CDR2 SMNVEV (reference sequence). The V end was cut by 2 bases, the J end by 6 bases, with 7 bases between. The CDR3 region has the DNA TGTGCCAGCAGTTTAATCAGCTCCGGGGAGCTGTTTTTT. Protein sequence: CASSLISSGELFF.

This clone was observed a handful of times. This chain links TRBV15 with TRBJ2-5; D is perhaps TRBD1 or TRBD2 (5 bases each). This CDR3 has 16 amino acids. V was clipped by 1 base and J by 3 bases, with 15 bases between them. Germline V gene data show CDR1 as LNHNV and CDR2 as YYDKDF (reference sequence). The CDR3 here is CATSRGLRDREETQYF. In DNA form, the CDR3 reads TGTGCCACCAGCAGAGGACTCCGGGACCGAGAAGAGACCCAGTACTTC.

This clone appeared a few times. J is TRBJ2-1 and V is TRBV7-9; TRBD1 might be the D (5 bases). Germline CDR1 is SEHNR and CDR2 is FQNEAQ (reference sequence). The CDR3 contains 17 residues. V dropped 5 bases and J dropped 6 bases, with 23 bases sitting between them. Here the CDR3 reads CASSPRSPRADFNEQFF. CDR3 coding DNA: TGTGCCAGCAGCCCCCGATCGCCCAGGGCCGATTTCAATGAGCAGTTCTTC.

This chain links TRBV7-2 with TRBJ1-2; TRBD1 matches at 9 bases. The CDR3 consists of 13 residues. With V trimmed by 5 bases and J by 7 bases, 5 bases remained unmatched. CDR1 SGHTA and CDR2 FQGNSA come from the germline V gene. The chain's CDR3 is CASSQDRGGGYTF. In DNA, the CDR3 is TGTGCCAGCAGCCAGGACAGGGGAGGTGGCTACACCTTC.

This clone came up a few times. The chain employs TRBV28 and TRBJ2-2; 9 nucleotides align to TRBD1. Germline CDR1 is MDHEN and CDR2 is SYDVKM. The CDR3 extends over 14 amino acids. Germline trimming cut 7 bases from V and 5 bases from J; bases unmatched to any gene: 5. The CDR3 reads CASTSGQGTGELFF. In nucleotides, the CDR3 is TGTGCCAGCACCTCCGGACAGGGGACCGGGGAGCTGTTTTTT. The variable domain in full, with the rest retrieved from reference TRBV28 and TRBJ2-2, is DVKVTQSSRYLVKRTGEKVFLECVQDMDHENMFWYRQDPGLGLRLIYFSYDVKMKEKGDIPEGYSVSREKKERFSLILESASTNQTSMYLCASTSGQGTGELFFGEGSRLTVL.

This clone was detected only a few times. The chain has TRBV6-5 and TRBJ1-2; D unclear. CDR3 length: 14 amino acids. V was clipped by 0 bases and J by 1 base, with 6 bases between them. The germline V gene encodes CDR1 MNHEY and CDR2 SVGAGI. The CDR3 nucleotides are TGTGCCAGCAGTTACTCGTCTGTTAACTATGGCTACACCTTC. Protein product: CASSYSSVNYGYTF.

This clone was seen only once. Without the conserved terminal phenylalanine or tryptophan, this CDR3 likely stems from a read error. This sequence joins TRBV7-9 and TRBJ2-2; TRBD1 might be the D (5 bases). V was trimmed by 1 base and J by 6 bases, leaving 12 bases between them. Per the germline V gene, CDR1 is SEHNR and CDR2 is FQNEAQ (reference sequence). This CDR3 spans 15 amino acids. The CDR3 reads CASSLGLVGAGELFS. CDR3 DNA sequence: TGTGCCAGCAGCTTAGGGCTTGTAGGGGCCGGGGAGCTGTTTTCT.

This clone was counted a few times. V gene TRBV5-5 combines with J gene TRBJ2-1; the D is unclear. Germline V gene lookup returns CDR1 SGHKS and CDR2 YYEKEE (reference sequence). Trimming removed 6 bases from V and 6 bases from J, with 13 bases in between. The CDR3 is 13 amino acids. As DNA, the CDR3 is TGTGCCAGCAACCTGGCAGGAACCAATGAGCAGTTCTTC. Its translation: CASNLAGTNEQFF.

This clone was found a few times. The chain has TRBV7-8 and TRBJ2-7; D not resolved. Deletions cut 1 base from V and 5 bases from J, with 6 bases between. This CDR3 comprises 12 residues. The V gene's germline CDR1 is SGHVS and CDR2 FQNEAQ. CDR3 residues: CASSLVIHEQYF. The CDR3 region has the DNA TGTGCCAGCAGCTTAGTAATTCACGAGCAGTACTTC.

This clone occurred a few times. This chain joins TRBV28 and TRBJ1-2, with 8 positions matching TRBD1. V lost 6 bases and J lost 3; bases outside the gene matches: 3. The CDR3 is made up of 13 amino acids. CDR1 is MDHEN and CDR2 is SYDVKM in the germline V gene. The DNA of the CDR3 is TGTGCCAGCAGACCAGGGGGCCACTATGGCTACACCTTC. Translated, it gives CASRPGGHYGYTF.

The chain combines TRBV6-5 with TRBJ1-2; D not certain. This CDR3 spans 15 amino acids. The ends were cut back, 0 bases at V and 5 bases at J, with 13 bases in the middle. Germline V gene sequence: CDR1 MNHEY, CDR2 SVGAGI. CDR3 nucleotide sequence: TGTGCCAGCAGTTACTCGGGGTCCGGACCGTATGGCTACACCTTC. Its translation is CASSYSGSGPYGYTF.

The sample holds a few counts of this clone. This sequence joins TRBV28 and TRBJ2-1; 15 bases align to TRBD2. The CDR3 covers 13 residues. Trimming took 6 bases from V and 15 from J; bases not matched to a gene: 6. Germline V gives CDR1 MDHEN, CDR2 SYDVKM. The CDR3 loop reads CASSPGLAGGRFF. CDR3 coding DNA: TGTGCCAGCAGCCCGGGACTAGCGGGAGGCAGGTTCTTC.

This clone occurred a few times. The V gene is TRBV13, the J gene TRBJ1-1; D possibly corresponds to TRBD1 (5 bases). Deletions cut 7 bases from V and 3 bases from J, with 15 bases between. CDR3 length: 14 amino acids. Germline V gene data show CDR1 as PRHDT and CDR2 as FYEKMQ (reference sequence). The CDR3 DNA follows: TGTGCCAGCAACAACGAGGGGCAGTACACTGAAGCTTTCTTT. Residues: CASNNEGQYTEAFF. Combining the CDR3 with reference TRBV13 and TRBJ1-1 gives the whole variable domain AAGVIQSPRHLIKEKRETATLKCYPIPRHDTVYWYQQGPGQDPQFLISFYEKMQSDKGSIPDRFSAQQFSDYHSELNMSSLELGDSALYFCASNNEGQYTEAFFGQGTRLTVV.

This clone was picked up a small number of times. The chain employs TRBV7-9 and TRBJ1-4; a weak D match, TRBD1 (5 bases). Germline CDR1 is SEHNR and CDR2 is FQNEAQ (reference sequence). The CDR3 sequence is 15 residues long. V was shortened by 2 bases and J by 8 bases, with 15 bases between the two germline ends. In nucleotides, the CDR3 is TGTGCCAGCAGCTTACAGGGCTCTGGTCGGGAAAAACTGTTTTTT. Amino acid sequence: CASSLQGSGREKLFF. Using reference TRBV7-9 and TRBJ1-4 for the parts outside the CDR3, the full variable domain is DTGVSQNPRHKITKRGQNVTFRCDPISEHNRLYWYRQTLGQGPEFLTYFQNEAQLEKSRLLSDRFSAERPKGSFSTLEIQRTEQGDSAMYLCASSLQGSGREKLFFGSGTQLSVL.

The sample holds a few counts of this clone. The CDR3 protein is CATSGDSWIQYF. In DNA, the CDR3 is TGTGCCACCAGTGGGGACAGTTGGATTCAGTACTTC. The chain is built from TRBV19 and TRBJ2-4; 7 bases agree with TRBD1. The CDR3 spans 12 residues. Per the germline V gene, CDR1 is LNHDA and CDR2 is SQIVND (reference sequence). The trim removed 10 bases at V and 10 bases at J, leaving 10 bases unmatched.

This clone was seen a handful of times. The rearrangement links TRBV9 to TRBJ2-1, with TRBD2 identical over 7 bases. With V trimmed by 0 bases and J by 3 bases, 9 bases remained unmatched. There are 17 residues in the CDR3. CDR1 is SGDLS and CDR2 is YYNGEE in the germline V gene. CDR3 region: CASSVGSGGSIYNEQFF. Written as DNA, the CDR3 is TGTGCCAGCAGCGTAGGGTCAGGCGGGAGTATCTACAATGAGCAGTTCTTC.

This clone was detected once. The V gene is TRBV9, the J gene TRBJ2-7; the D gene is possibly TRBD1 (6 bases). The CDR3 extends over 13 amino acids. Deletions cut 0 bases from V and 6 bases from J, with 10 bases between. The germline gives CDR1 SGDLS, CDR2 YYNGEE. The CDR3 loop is CASSVDYRAEQYF. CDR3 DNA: TGTGCCAGCAGCGTAGACTACAGGGCCGAGCAGTACTTC.

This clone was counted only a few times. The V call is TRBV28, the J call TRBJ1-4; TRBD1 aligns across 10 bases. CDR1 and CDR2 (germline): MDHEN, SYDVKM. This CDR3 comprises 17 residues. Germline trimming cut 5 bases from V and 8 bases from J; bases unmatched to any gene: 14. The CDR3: CASSPRQGAKEREKLFF. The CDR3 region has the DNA TGTGCCAGCAGTCCCAGACAGGGGGCTAAGGAACGGGAAAAACTGTTTTTT.

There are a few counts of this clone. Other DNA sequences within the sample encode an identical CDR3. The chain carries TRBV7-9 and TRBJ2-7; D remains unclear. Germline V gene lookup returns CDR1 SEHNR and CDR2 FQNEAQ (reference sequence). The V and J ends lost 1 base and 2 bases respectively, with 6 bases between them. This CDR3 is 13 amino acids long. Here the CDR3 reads CASSLDRTYEQYF. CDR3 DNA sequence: TGTGCCAGCAGCTTAGACAGAACCTACGAGCAGTACTTC.

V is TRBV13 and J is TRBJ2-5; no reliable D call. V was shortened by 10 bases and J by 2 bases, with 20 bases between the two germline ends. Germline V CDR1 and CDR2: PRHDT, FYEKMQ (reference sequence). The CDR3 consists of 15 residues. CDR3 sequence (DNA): TGTGCCATGGAACTGGGCAGATTGACGCAAGAGACCCAGTACTTC. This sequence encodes CAMELGRLTQETQYF.

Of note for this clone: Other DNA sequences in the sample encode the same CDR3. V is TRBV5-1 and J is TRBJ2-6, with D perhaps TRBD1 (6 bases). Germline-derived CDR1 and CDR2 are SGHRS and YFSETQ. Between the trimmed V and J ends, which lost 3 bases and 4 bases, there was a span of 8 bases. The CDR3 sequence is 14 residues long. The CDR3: CASSSGAGANVLTF. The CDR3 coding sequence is TGCGCCAGCAGCTCAGGGGCAGGGGCCAACGTCCTGACTTTC.

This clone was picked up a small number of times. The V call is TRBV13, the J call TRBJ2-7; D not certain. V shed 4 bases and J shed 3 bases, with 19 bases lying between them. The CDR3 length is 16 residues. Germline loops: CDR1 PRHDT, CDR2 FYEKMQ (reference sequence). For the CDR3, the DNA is TGTGCCAGCAGCTCCGGAGTCGACAACCTCGGCTACGAGCAGTACTTC. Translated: CASSSGVDNLGYEQYF.

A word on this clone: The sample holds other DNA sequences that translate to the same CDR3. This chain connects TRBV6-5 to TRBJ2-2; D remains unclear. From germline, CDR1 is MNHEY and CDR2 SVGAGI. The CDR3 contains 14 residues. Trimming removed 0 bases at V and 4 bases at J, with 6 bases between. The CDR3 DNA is TGTGCCAGCAGTTACTCGGGCGGCACCGGGGAGCTGTTTTTT. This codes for CASSYSGGTGELFF.